The 7 T cell receptor beta chains below all came from one sample that was sequenced in a study of blood T cell repertoires in COVID-19. Assay used: immunoSEQ multiplex PCR; TCRdb lists only in-frame clones, some missing. The sample shows some 260,000 clones, about 87% of them seen only once. Sequencing used peripheral blood. The receptors originated from a woman younger than 45 with COVID-19, enrolled during active disease.

This clone has just a few counts. The chain couples TRBV28 to TRBJ2-7, with D tentatively TRBD1 (6 bases). Germline assignment: CDR1 MDHEN and CDR2 SYDVKM. V was pared by 7 bases and J by 0 bases, with 10 bases between. CDR3 length equals 13 residues. The CDR3 sequence: CASNKDSSYEQYF. Here the CDR3 DNA reads TGTGCCAGCAATAAGGACAGCTCCTACGAGCAGTACTTC.

The rearrangement uses TRBV2 and TRBJ1-6; D might be TRBD1 (6 bases). CDR1 is SNHLY and CDR2 is FYNNEI in the germline V gene. V was clipped by 4 bases and J by 2 bases, with 15 bases between them. The CDR3 covers 17 residues. In DNA form, the CDR3 reads TGTGCCAGCAGTGGGTCTAACGCAGGGGCCTATAATTCACCCCTCCACTTT. Amino acid sequence: CASSGSNAGAYNSPLHF.

The rearrangement uses TRBV27 and TRBJ1-2, with a possible D match to TRBD1 (6 bases). This CDR3 contains 14 residues. Trimming stripped 2 bases from V and 2 bases from J, with 9 bases between. Germline CDR1 and CDR2: MNHEY and SMNVEV (reference sequence). CDR3 sequence reads: CASSLQQGNYGYTF. CDR3 coding DNA: TGTGCCAGCAGTTTACAGCAGGGGAACTATGGCTACACCTTC.

V usage is TRBV19 and J usage is TRBJ2-1; 8 bases agree with TRBD2. Germline trimming cut 5 bases from V and 5 bases from J; bases unmatched to any gene: 8. Germline V lookup: CDR1 LNHDA, CDR2 SQIVND (reference sequence). CDR3 length equals 15 residues. Written as DNA, the CDR3 is TGTGCCAGTAGTCCTTTACTAGCGGTCAACAATGAGCAGTTCTTC. Translation: CASSPLLAVNNEQFF.

The chain joins TRBV4-1 to TRBJ2-7; 8 bases map to TRBD1. With 1 base clipped from V and 2 bases from J, the junction kept 7 bases outside the gene matches. CDR1 is MGHRA, CDR2 YSYEKL, per germline. The CDR3 is 16 amino acids. Here the CDR3 reads CASSQAMTGDPYEQYF. The CDR3 DNA sequence: TGCGCCAGCAGCCAAGCCATGACAGGGGACCCCTACGAGCAGTACTTC.

This chain uses TRBV6-5 with TRBJ2-7, with D maybe TRBD1 (6 bases). The V end was cut by 2 bases, the J end by 0 bases, with 14 bases between. Germline V CDR1 and CDR2: MNHEY, SVGAGI. CDR3 size: 16 residues. The CDR3 DNA reads as TGTGCCAGCAGTTACGAGGCTGGACAGCCCTCCTACGAGCAGTACTTC. This encodes CASSYEAGQPSYEQYF.

Comments on this clone: This sample includes further DNA sequences coding for the same CDR3. V gene TRBV30 combines with J gene TRBJ1-1, with D uncertain. This CDR3 is built from 13 residues. The germline V gene encodes CDR1 GTSNPN and CDR2 SVGIG (reference sequence). V lost 0 bases and J lost 4, with 9 bases in between. The CDR3 DNA sequence: TGTGCCTGGAGTGTAGCCGCCGGCACTGAAGCTTTCTTT. Its translation: CAWSVAAGTEAFF.